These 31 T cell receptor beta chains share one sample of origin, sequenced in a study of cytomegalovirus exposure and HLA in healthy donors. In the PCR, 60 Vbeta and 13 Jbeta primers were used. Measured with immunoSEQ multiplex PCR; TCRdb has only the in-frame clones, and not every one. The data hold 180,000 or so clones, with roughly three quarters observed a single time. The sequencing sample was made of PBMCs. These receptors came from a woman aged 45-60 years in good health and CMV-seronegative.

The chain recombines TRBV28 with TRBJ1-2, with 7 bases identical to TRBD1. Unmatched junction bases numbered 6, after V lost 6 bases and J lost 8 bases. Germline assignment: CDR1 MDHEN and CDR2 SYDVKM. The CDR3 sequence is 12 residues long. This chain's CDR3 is CASSSGTVGYTF. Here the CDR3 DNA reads TGTGCCAGCAGCTCAGGGACAGTAGGCTACACCTTC.

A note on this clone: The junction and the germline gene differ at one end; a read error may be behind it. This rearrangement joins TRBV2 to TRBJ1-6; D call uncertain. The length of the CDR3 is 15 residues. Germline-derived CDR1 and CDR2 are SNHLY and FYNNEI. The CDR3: CASSERADYNSPLHF. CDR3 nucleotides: TGTGCCAGCAGTGAACGGGCAGACTATAATTCCCCCCTCCACTTT.

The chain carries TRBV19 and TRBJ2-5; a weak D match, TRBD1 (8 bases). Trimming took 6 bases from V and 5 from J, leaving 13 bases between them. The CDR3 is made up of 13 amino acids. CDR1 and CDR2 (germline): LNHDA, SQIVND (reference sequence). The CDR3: CASSSGDRETQYF. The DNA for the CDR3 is TGTGCCAGTAGCAGCGGGGACAGGGAGACCCAGTACTTC.

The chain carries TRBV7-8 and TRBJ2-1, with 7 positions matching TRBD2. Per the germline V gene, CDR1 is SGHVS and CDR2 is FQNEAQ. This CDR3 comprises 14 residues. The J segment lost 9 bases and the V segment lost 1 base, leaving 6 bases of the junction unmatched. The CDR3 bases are TGTGCCAGCAGCTTAGATCGAGCGGGGAGTGAGCAGTTCTTC. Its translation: CASSLDRAGSEQFF. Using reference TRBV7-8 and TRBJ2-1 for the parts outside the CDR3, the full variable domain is GAGVSQSPRYKVAKRGQDVALRCDPISGHVSLFWYQQALGQGPEFLTYFQNEAQLDKSGLPSDRFFAERPEGSVSTLKIQRTQQEDSAVYLCASSLDRAGSEQFFGPGTRLTVL.

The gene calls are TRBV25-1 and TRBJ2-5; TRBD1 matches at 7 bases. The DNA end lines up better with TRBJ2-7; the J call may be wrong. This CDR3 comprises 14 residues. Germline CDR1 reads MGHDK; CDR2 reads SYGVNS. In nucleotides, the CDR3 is TGTGCCAGCAGTACCTCCGGGACAGCCGGCGAGCAGTACTTC. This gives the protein CASSTSGTAGEQYF.

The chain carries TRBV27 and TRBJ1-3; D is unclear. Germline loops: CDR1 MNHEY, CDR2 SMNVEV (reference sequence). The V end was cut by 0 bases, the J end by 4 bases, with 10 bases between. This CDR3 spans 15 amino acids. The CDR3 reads CASSLSLAPGNTIYF. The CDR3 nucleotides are TGTGCCAGCAGTTTATCGCTGGCCCCCGGAAACACCATATATTTT.

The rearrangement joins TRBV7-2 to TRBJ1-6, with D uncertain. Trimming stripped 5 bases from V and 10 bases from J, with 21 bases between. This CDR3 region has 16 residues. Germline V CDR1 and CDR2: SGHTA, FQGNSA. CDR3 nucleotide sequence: TGTGCCAGCAGCCAGGACCTGGGAGGGCTGGGGTCACCCCTCCACTTT. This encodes CASSQDLGGLGSPLHF.

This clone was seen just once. The CDR3 is CASSLDRSKRAIYF. CDR3 nucleotides: TGTGCCAGCAGCTTGGACAGATCCAAGCGGGCGATATATTTT. The chain combines TRBV5-8 with TRBJ1-3; D remains unclear. The CDR3 spans 14 residues. V lost 0 bases to trimming and J lost 13 bases, with 17 bases between them. Per the germline V gene, CDR1 is SGHTS and CDR2 is YDEGEE.

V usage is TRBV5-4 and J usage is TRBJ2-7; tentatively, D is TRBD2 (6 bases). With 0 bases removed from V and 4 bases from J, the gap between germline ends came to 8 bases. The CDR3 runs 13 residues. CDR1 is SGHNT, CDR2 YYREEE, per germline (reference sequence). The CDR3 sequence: CASSLASEYEQYF. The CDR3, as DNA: TGTGCCAGCAGCTTGGCTAGCGAATACGAGCAGTACTTC.

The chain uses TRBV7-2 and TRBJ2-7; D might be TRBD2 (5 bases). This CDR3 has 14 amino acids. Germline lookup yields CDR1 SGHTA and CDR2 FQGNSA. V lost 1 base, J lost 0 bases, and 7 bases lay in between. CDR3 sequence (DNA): TGTGCCAGCAGCTTAGGGAGGAGCTCCTACGAGCAGTACTTC. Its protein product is CASSLGRSSYEQYF.

The CDR3 region is CASSQSRGSNSPLHF. The DNA of the CDR3 is TGTGCCAGCAGCCAGTCCAGGGGTAGTAATTCACCCCTCCACTTT. The V call is TRBV14, the J call TRBJ1-6; possibly TRBD1 for D (6 bases). Germline V lookup: CDR1 SGHDN, CDR2 FVKESK. Deletions cut 3 bases from V and 6 bases from J, with 12 bases between. The CDR3 is 15 residues long.

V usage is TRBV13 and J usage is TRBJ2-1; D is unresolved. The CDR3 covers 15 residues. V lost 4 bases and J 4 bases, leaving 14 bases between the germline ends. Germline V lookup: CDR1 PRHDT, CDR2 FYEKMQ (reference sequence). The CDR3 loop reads CASSSPTAGYNEQFF. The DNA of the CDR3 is TGTGCCAGCAGCTCCCCCACAGCTGGGTACAATGAGCAGTTCTTC.

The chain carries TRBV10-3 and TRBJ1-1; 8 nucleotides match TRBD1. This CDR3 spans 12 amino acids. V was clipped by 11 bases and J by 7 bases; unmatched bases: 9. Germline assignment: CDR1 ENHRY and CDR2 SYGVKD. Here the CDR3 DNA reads TGTGCCTCGGGACAGGAGAAAGTTGAAGCTTTCTTT. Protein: CASGQEKVEAFF.

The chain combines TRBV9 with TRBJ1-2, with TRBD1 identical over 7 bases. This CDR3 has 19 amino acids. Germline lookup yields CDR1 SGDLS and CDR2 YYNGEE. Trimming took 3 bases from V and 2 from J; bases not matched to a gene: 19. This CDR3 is CASSDSRQGPSDPNYGYTF. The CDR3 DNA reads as TGTGCCAGCAGCGACTCCCGACAGGGACCCTCCGATCCAAACTATGGCTACACCTTC.

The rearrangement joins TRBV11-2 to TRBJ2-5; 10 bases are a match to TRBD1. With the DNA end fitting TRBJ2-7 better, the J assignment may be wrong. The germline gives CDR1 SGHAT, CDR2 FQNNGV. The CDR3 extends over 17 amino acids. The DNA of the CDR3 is TGTGCCAGCAGCTTAGATCCGACAGGGGGCGGCCCCTACGAGCAGTACTTC. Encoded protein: CASSLDPTGGGPYEQYF.

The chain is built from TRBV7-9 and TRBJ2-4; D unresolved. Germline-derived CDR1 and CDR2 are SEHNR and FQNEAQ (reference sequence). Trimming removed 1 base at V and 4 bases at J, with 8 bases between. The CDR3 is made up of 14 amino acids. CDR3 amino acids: CASSLGPSKNIQYF. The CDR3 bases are TGTGCCAGCAGCTTAGGTCCTAGTAAAAACATTCAGTACTTC. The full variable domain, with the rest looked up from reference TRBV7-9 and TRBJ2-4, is DTGVSQNPRHKITKRGQNVTFRCDPISEHNRLYWYRQTLGQGPEFLTYFQNEAQLEKSRLLSDRFSAERPKGSFSTLEIQRTEQGDSAMYLCASSLGPSKNIQYFGAGTRLSVL.

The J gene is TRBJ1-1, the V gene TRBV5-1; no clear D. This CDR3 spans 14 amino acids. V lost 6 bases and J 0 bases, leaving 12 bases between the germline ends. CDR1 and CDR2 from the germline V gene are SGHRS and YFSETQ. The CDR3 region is CASMSQAMNTEAFF. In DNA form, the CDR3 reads TGCGCCAGCATGTCTCAGGCGATGAACACTGAAGCTTTCTTT.

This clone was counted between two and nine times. The CDR3 DNA is TGTGCCAGCAGCGTAGCTCCGGGGGGCGGGGATAATTCACCCCTCCACTTT. This translates into CASSVAPGGGDNSPLHF. V gene TRBV9 combines with J gene TRBJ1-6, with D tentatively TRBD1 (6 bases). Trimming pared 0 bases from V and 5 bases from J, leaving 15 bases between. The CDR3 totals 17 residues. Germline CDR1 and CDR2: SGDLS and YYNGEE.

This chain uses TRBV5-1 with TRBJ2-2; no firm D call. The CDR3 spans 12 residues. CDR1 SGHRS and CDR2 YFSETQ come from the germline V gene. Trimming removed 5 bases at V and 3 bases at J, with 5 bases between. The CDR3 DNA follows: TGCGCCAGCAGGGTAGACACCGGGGAGCTGTTTTTT. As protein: CASRVDTGELFF. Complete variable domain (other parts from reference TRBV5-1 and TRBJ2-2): KAGVTQTPRYLIKTRGQQVTLSCSPISGHRSVSWYQQTPGQGLQFLFEYFSETQRNKGNFPGRFSGRQFSNSRSEMNVSTLELGDSALYLCASRVDTGELFFGEGSRLTVL.

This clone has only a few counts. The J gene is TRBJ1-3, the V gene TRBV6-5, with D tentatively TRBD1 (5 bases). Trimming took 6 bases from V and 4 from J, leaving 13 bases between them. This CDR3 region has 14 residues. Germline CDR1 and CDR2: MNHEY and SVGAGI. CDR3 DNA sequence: TGTGCCAGCAGCCACGGGGGTGGCGGAAACACCATATATTTT. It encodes CASSHGGGGNTIYF.

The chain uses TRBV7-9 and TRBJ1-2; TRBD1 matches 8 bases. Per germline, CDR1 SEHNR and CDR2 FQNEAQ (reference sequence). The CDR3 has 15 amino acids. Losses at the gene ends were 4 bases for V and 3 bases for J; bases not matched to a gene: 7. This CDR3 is CASSYRQGPYYGYTF. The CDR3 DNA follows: TGTGCCAGCAGCTACCGACAGGGGCCTTACTATGGCTACACCTTC.

The CDR3 region has the DNA TGCACCAGCAGCCAAGACAGTCACAACACTGAAGCTTTCTTT. Its protein product is CTSSQDSHNTEAFF. The chain uses TRBV1 and TRBJ1-1; TRBD1 is the table's D call, not checked against the DNA. TRBV1 is an annotated pseudogene. CDR3 length equals 14 residues.

The CDR3 coding sequence is TGTGCCAGCATTCCGGGGGGCAGTAGCAATCAGCCCCAGCATTTT. Protein product: CASIPGGSSNQPQHF. This chain links TRBV28 with TRBJ1-5, with D maybe TRBD1 (6 bases). Germline lookup yields CDR1 MDHEN and CDR2 SYDVKM. The CDR3 consists of 15 residues. The V gene lost 7 bases and the J gene lost 0 bases, with 13 bases spanning the gap. The full variable domain, completed using reference TRBV28 and TRBJ1-5, is DVKVTQSSRYLVKRTGEKVFLECVQDMDHENMFWYRQDPGLGLRLIYFSYDVKMKEKGDIPEGYSVSREKKERFSLILESASTNQTSMYLCASIPGGSSNQPQHFGDGTRLSIL.

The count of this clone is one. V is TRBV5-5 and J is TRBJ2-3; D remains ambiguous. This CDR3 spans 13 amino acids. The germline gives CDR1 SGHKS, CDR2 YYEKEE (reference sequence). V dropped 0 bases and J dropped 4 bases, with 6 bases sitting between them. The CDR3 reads CASSLAPSDTQYF. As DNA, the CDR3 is TGTGCCAGCAGCTTGGCCCCATCAGATACGCAGTATTTT.

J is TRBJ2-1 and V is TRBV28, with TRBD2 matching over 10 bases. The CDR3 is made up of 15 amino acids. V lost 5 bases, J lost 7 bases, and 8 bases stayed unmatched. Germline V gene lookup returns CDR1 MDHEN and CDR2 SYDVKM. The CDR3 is CASSPSGSPVNEQFF. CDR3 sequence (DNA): TGTGCCAGCAGTCCTAGCGGGAGTCCGGTGAATGAGCAGTTCTTC.

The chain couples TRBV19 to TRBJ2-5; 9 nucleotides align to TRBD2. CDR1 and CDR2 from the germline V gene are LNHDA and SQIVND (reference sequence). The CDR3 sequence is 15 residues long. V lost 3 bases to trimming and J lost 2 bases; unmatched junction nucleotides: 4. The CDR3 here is CASSIQTSGQETQYF. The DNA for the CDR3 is TGTGCCAGTAGTATTCAGACTAGCGGTCAAGAGACCCAGTACTTC.

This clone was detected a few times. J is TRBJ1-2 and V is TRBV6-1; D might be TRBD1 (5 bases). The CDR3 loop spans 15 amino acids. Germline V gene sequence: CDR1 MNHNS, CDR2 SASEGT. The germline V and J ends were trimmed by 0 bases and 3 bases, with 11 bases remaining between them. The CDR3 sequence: CASSEAPREHYGYTF. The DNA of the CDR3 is TGTGCCAGCAGTGAAGCGCCCAGGGAACACTATGGCTACACCTTC.

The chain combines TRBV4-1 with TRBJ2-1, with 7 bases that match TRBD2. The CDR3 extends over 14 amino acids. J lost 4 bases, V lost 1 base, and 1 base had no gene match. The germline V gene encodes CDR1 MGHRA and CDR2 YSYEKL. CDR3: CASSQVGGYNEQFF. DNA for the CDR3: TGCGCCAGCAGCCAAGTCGGGGGGTACAATGAGCAGTTCTTC.

CDR3 in DNA: TGTGCCAGCAGCAAATATTCATCAGCACAGGGGGACTCACCCCTCCACTTT. Residues: CASSKYSSAQGDSPLHF. The chain employs TRBV21-1 and TRBJ1-6; TRBD1, as called in the table, went unchecked against the DNA. TRBV21-1 is flagged as a pseudogene. This CDR3 contains 17 residues.

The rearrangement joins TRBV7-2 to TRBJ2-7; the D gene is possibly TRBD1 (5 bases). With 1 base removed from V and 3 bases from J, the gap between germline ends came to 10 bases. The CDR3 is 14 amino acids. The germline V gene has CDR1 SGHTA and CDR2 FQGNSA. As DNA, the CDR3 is TGTGCCAGCAGCTTAGAAGGGGAAATCTACGAGCAGTACTTC. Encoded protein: CASSLEGEIYEQYF.

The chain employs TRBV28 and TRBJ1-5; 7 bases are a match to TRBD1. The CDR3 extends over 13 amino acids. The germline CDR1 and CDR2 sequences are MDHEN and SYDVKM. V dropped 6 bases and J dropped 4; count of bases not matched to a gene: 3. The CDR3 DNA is TGTGCCAGCAGACCGGGACAGAATCAGCCCCAGCATTTT. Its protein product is CASRPGQNQPQHF.